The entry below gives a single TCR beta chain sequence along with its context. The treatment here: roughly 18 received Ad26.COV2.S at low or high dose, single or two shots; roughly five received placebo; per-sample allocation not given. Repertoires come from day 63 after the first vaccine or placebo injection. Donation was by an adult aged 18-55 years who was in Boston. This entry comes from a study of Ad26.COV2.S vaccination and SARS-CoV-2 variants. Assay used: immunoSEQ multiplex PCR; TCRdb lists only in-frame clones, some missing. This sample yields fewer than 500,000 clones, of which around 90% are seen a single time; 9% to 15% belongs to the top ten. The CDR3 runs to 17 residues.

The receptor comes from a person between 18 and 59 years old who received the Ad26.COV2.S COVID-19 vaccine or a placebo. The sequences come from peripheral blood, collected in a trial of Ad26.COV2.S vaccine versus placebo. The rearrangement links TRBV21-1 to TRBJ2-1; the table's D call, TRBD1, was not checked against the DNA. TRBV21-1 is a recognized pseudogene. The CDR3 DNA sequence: TGTGCCAGCAGCAACCGCCCTTCAGGGGTTGTCCACAATGAGCAGTTCTTC. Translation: CASSNRPSGVVHNEQFF.